This is a list of T cell receptor beta chains from one sample in a study of blood T cell repertoires in COVID-19. Generated by immunoSEQ multiplex PCR, the TCRdb table keeps only in-frame clones and is missing some. The sample has 200,000 to 250,000 clones, approximately 82% seen once. Sequenced sample: peripheral blood. These receptors were taken from a woman over 75 with acute or convalescent COVID-19. The CDR3 runs from the conserved cysteine through the conserved F or W. The order of the fields is clone size, V gene, J gene, D gene, CDR3 DNA, CDR3 protein. D genes are given only for firm matches. Where a row states a size, it is once, few, many or the class of an expanded clone; other rows omit it.

NA	TRBV19	TRBJ1-5	TRBD1	TGTGCCAGTAGTCTGTGGACAGGGGATCAGCCCCAGCATTTT	CASSLWTGDQPQHF
NA	TRBV19	TRBJ1-3	NA	TGTGCCAGTAGTATGAGAGGAAACACCATATATTTT	CASSMRGNTIYF
NA	TRBV2	TRBJ1-1	NA	TGTGCCAGCAGTGGCGGCCCGAACACTGAAGCTTTCTTT	CASSGGPNTEAFF
NA	TRBV28	TRBJ1-1	NA	TGTGCCAGCAGTTTCCGGCCTAGTCGAGCTTTCTTT	CASSFRPSRAFF
once	TRBV7-2	TRBJ1-4	NA	TGTGCCAGCAGCTTAGATGGGGCTTTTAGTGAAAAACTGTTTTTT	CASSLDGAFSEKLFF
NA	TRBV7-9	TRBJ1-1	NA	TGTGCCAGCAGCTTCTCCGGCACTGAAGCTTTCTTT	CASSFSGTEAFF
NA	TRBV7-8	TRBJ1-2	TRBD1	TGTGCCAGCAGCGCTCAGGGACAGTTTGGGGGATATGGCTACACCTTC	CASSAQGQFGGYGYTF
NA	TRBV9	TRBJ1-6	TRBD1	TGTGCCAGCAGCGTAGTAGGATGGGGACAGCCCAGGGACTCCTATAATTCACCCCTCCACTTT	CASSVVGWGQPRDSYNSPLHF
NA	TRBV23-1	TRBJ2-7	NA	TGCGCCAGCAGACTCAACCGACCGGAGATATCCTACGAGCAGTACTTC	CASRLNRPEISYEQYF
NA	TRBV7-2	TRBJ1-6	NA	TGTGCCAGCAGCTCTGGACAGCGCTCCTATAATTCACCCCTCCACTTT	CASSSGQRSYNSPLHF
NA	TRBV6-5	TRBJ2-5	TRBD2	TGTGCCGAAGCGCGGGGGGGCCGAGAGACCCAGTACTTC	CAEARGGRETQYF
NA	TRBV7-3	TRBJ1-1	NA	TGTGCCAGCCGACCGGGGGGCCTAACTGAAGCTTTCTTT	CASRPGGLTEAFF
NA	TRBV2	TRBJ2-7	NA	TGTGCCAGCAGTGAAGGGTGGTCGGAAGCCGGGTACGAGCAGTACTTC	CASSEGWSEAGYEQYF
NA	TRBV19	TRBJ1-4	NA	TGTGCCAGTAGTATACGGCAGGTAACTGCAACTAATGAAAAACTGTTTTTT	CASSIRQVTATNEKLFF
NA	TRBV10-3	TRBJ1-1	TRBD1	TGTGCCATCAGTAGGAAACAACAGGGGCTTACGAACACTGAAGCTTTCTTT	CAISRKQQGLTNTEAFF
NA	TRBV24-1	TRBJ2-7	NA	TGTGCCACCAGTGATGCGGGGACCTACGAGCAGTACTTC	CATSDAGTYEQYF